The present T cell receptor (beta chain) was sequenced within a study of blood T cell repertoires in COVID-19. Across the whole study: Sites across the United States, Italy and Spain contributed samples from acute and convalescent COVID-19. The cDNA or gDNA used as material had been derived from T cells, B-cell-depleted T cells, or PBMCs.

Trimming shortened V by 9 bases and J by 1 base, and 17 bases separated the two germline ends. Germline V gives CDR1 SGHNT, CDR2 YYREEE (reference sequence). The CDR3 runs 15 residues. This clone was counted a single time. Study processing details: The assay estimated nucleated cells by amplifying reference gene primers. The table came from immunoSEQ multiplex PCR; TCRdb's copy has only in-frame clones and leaves some out. V and J calls and clone size are given by that table; D and trimming were obtained from the DNA. The sample records about 94,000 clones, over 60% being singletons. The clonotype was recovered from a human donor in a cohort sampled during active COVID-19. The chain uses TRBV5-4 and TRBJ2-4; perhaps TRBD1 as D (6 bases). Sequencing was done on a sample of peripheral blood. The CDR3 here is CATGQFSRAKNIQYF. The CDR3 DNA is TGTGCCACCGGACAGTTCTCCAGGGCCAAAAACATTCAGTACTTC.